The present T cell receptor beta chain was sequenced within a study of post-analysis software for immune sequencing data. Study findings and constraints: Samples prepared in the same batch strongly co-clustered by F measure. Comparison with controls showed significantly lower normalized Chao1 diversity in multiple sclerosis patients. Patients used about 5 TRBV segments, including TRBV5-6, TRBV5-1 and TRBV20-1, more often than controls.

Unique molecular identifiers had been added to the TCR beta cDNA libraries. Some 500,000 cDNA molecules were recovered from an input of 1 to 10 million T cells. TCRdb re-derived calls from the PCR reads in MiXCR, one entry per CDR3 protein. Of approximately 660,000 distinct CDR3 sequences in the sample, approximately 59% were seen once. Comment on this clonotype: Its antigen is currently unknown.

Germline V gives CDR1 MNHEY, CDR2 SVGAGI. Trimming took 5 bases from V and 14 from J; bases not matched to a gene: 9. This CDR3 is 14 amino acids long. The TCR was taken from a girl between 2 and 10 years old with multiple sclerosis. The rearrangement links TRBV6-5 to TRBJ2-1; TRBD2 agrees at 13 bases. Sequencing was done on a sample of blood. CDR3 in amino acids: CASSDGLAGVYKFF. DNA of the CDR3: TGTGCCAGCAGTGACGGACTAGCGGGAGTGTATAAGTTCTTC.